The present T cell receptor beta chain was sequenced within a study of T-cell reconstitution after alpha-beta-depleted transplantation in children. Remarks on this clonotype: The antigen remains undetermined.

The library targeted TCRbeta and was prepared with unique molecular identifiers. MiXCR, applied by TCRdb to the PCR reads, yields one record per CDR3 protein. The table shows roughly 74,000 distinct CDR3 sequences, with 15% to 20% occurring only once. Study results and limitations: The main origin of T-cell counts and diversity one year after transplant was newly produced T cells. There were reportedly several hundred expanded graft clones from which alpha-beta T cells came about two months after transplant.

This TCR came from a male patient aged 2 to 10 who had a stem cell transplant for acute lymphoblastic leukemia, so the T cells may come from the graft donor. The specimen comprised PBMCs, mostly from graft donor cells, sampled 360 days after TCRalphabeta/CD19-depleted stem cell transplant.

The CDR3 bases are TGTGCCAGCTTGGGACTAGGGGCAGATACGCAGTATTTT. Amino acids: CASLGLGADTQYF. The chain links TRBV11-2 to TRBJ2-3, with 8 bases fitting TRBD2. The V gene's germline CDR1 is SGHAT and CDR2 FQNNGV. The CDR3 loop spans 13 amino acids. Unmatched junction bases numbered 5, after V lost 8 bases and J lost 4 bases. The complete variable domain, with remaining parts taken from reference TRBV11-2 and TRBJ2-3, reads EAGVAQSPRYKIIEKRQSVAFWCNPISGHATLYWYQQILGQGPKLLIQFQNNGVVDDSQLPKDRFSAERLKGVDSTLKIQPAKLEDSAVYLCASLGLGADTQYFGPGTRLTVL.